This note documents a single T cell receptor (beta chain) sequence. Its antigen remains unknown. The data belong to a study of cytomegalovirus exposure and HLA in healthy donors. Findings and caveats of the study: Data from an earlier analysis indicated that most TCR beta V segments were productive either about 87% or about 30% of the time. Testing in vitro showed a few CMV-associated chains specific for CMV antigens. In most subjects, TCR beta sequences reportedly gave accurate predictions of HLA-A and HLA-B alleles. As immune exposure information, only CMV serostatus was available.

The PCR ran on 60 Vbeta and 13 Jbeta primers. Produced via immunoSEQ multiplex PCR; TCRdb's table is partial and in-frame only. The profile shows approximately 170,000 clones, roughly 79% of them singletons. CDR1 and CDR2 (germline): SNHLY, FYNNEI. V shed 1 base, J shed 5 bases, and the junction held 5 bases outside the gene matches. The CDR3 contains 15 residues. What was sequenced was PBMCs. The chain links TRBV2 to TRBJ2-5; 9 bases are shared with TRBD2. The receptor was isolated from a woman between 35 and 50 years old in good health and CMV-seronegative. CDR3 loop: CASSEEGAGGETQYF. The CDR3 nucleotides read TGTGCCAGCAGTGAAGAGGGTGCGGGGGGGGAGACCCAGTACTTC. The entire variable domain, with the rest obtained from reference TRBV2 and TRBJ2-5, is as follows: EPEVTQTPSHQVTQMGQEVILRCVPISNHLYFYWYRQILGQKVEFLVSFYNNEISEKSEIFDDQFSVERPDGSNFTLKIRSTKLEDSAMYFCASSEEGAGGETQYFGPGTRLLVL.